Shown below are 6 T cell receptor beta chains from a single sample sequenced in a study of shared clonotypes between healthy human individuals. Assay: immunoSEQ multiplex PCR; the TCRdb copy retains only in-frame clones and omits some. The sample records approximately 840,000 clones, 90% to 97% being singletons. The naive CD8 population came from CD45RO-negative cells selected for CCR7, without terminally differentiated effector memory CD45RA+ cells. The sample taken for sequencing was naive CD8+ T cells sorted from blood. Receptors originate from a man aged 25-45 years in good health.

V is TRBV19 and J is TRBJ2-1; D call uncertain. CDR1 and CDR2 from the germline V gene are LNHDA and SQIVND (reference sequence). The CDR3 extends over 14 amino acids. Trimming removed 2 bases at V and 6 bases at J, with 11 bases between. In nucleotides, the CDR3 is TGTGCCAGTAGTATACCGCCCAGGCCCAATGAGCAGTTCTTC. This gives the protein CASSIPPRPNEQFF.

The rearrangement links TRBV30 to TRBJ1-5, with TRBD1 as a possible D gene (6 bases). Germline V gives CDR1 GTSNPN, CDR2 SVGIG (reference sequence). Trimming removed 4 bases at V and 3 bases at J, with 10 bases between. This CDR3 is 13 amino acids long. In nucleotides, the CDR3 is TGTGCCTGGACCGGGGGGCACAATCAGCCCCAGCATTTT. As protein: CAWTGGHNQPQHF.

CDR3 sequence reads: CSVDRGRAGELFF. In DNA form, the CDR3 reads TGCAGCGTTGACAGGGGGCGGGCCGGGGAGCTGTTTTTT. The gene calls are TRBV29-1 and TRBJ2-2; 8 bases map to TRBD1. The CDR3 consists of 13 residues. V was pared by 3 bases and J by 6 bases, with 3 bases of the junction left unmatched. Germline V CDR1 and CDR2: SQVTM, ANQGSEA.

The CDR3 loop is CASSRDYYNEQFF. The CDR3 bases are TGTGCCAGCAGCAGGGACTACTACAATGAGCAGTTCTTC. This chain joins TRBV7-6 and TRBJ2-1, with TRBD2 matching over 7 bases. The germline CDR1 and CDR2 sequences are SGHVS and FNYEAQ. J gave up 3 bases and V 5 bases, and 1 base lay outside the gene matches. The CDR3 has 13 amino acids.

This clone was detected only a few times. The rearrangement uses TRBV2 and TRBJ1-2; unclear D gene. Between the trimmed V and J ends, which lost 8 bases and 6 bases, there was a span of 10 bases. Germline CDR1 and CDR2: SNHLY and FYNNEI. The CDR3 has 11 residues. This chain's CDR3 is CASLTWHGYTF. CDR3 sequence (DNA): TGTGCCAGCCTAACATGGCATGGCTACACCTTC. Full variable domain (remainder filled in from reference TRBV2 and TRBJ1-2): EPEVTQTPSHQVTQMGQEVILRCVPISNHLYFYWYRQILGQKVEFLVSFYNNEISEKSEIFDDQFSVERPDGSNFTLKIRSTKLEDSAMYFCASLTWHGYTFGSGTRLTVV.

The chain recombines TRBV2 with TRBJ2-2, with 9 bases aligning to TRBD1. The CDR3 is 17 residues long. With 2 bases clipped from V and 7 bases from J, the junction kept 11 bases outside the gene matches. Looked up from germline, CDR1 is SNHLY and CDR2 is FYNNEI. CDR3 DNA sequence: TGTGCCAGCAGTGAACCCCGGGACAGGGCCGGAGGCGGGGAGCTGTTTTTT. This translates into CASSEPRDRAGGGELFF.